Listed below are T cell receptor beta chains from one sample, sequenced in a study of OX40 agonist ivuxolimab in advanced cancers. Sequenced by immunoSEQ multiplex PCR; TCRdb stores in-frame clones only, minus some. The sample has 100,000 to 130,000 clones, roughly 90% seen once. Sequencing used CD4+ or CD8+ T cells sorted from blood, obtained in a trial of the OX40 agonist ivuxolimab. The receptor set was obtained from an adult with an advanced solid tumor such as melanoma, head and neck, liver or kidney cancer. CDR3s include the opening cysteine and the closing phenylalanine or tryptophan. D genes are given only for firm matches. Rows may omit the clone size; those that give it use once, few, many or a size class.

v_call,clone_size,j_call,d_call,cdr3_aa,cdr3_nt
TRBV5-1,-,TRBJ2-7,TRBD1,CASCDPGQGSHEQYF,TGCGCCAGCTGCGATCCGGGACAGGGTTCCCACGAGCAGTACTTC
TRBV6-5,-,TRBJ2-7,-,CASSYSTSEHYEQYF,TGTGCCAGCAGTTACTCGACCAGTGAGCACTACGAGCAGTACTTC
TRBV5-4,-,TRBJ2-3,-,CASSLDPRSTDTQYF,TGTGCCAGCAGCTTGGACCCCCGGAGCACAGATACGCAGTATTTT
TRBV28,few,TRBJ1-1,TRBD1,CASSRTGNTEAFF,TGTGCCAGCAGCAGGACAGGGAACACTGAAGCTTTCTTT
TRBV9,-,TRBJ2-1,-,CASSDRGGLPSSYNEQFF,TGTGCCAGCAGCGATCGAGGGGGACTCCCAAGCTCCTACAATGAGCAGTTCTTC
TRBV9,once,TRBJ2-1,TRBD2,CASSILAGGPSFF,TGTGCCAGCAGCATTCTAGCGGGAGGGCCTTCGTTCTTC
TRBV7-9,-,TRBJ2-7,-,CASSLTIDYEQYF,TGTGCCAGCAGCTTAACGATCGACTACGAGCAGTACTTC
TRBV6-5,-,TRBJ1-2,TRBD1,CASGTGRIYGYTF,TGTGCCAGCGGGACAGGGCGGATATATGGCTACACCTTC
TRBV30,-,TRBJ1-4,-,CAWSGNEKLFF,TGTGCCTGGAGTGGTAATGAAAAACTGTTTTTT
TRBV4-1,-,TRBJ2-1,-,CASSQEVWRNEQFF,TGCGCCAGCAGCCAAGAAGTTTGGAGGAATGAGCAGTTCTTC
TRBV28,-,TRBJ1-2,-,CASRDSNYGYTF,TGTGCCAGCAGGGACTCTAACTATGGCTACACCTTC
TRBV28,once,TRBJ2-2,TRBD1,CASSLYDRGPGELFF,TGTGCCAGCAGTTTATATGACAGGGGGCCCGGGGAGCTGTTTTTT
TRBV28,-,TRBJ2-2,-,CASSTPAPGELFF,TGTGCCAGCAGTACCCCTGCTCCCGGGGAGCTGTTTTTT
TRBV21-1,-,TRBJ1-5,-,CASSGTGAEQPQHF,TGTGCCAGCAGCGGCACAGGGGCGGAGCAGCCCCAGCATTTT
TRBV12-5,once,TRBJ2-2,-,CASTRDTGELFF,TGTGCTAGTACTCGCGACACCGGGGAGCTGTTTTTT
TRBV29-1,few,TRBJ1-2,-,CSAGVDGYTF,TGCAGCGCTGGAGTAGATGGCTACACCTTC
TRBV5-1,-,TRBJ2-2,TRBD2,CASSLLAGGNTGELFF,TGCGCCAGCAGCTTACTAGCGGGAGGGAACACCGGGGAGCTGTTTTTT
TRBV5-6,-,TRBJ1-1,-,CASSLWPAWSTEAFF,TGTGCCAGCAGCTTGTGGCCCGCATGGAGCACTGAAGCTTTCTTT
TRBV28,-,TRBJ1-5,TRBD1,CASIPGTGIRHF,TGTGCCAGCATCCCCGGGACAGGGATTCGGCATTTT
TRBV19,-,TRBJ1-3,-,CASSIGGGSSGNTIYF,TGTGCCAGTAGTATAGGGGGCGGCAGCTCTGGAAACACCATATATTTT
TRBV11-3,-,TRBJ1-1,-,CASSLDRGNTEAFF,TGTGCCAGCAGCTTAGACAGGGGAAACACTGAAGCTTTCTTT